The rows below give T cell receptor beta chains drawn from one sample of a study of blood T cell repertoires in COVID-19. Sequencing used immunoSEQ multiplex PCR; TCRdb keeps in-frame clones, though not all of them. The sample records 150,000 or so clones, 80% to 90% being singletons. The sample comprised PBMCs or T cells enriched from blood (not recorded which). These TCRs come from a woman aged 50 to 60 in a cohort exposed to, infected with or recovered from COVID-19 (not recorded which). Both conserved end residues are part of each CDR3. D genes are given only for firm matches. For some rows the clone size is stated as once, few or many, or as a class when expanded; others skip it.

size	V	length	D	J	CDR3	DNA
-	TRBV19	14	-	TRBJ2-3	CASSMFSEGDGQYF	TGTGCCAGTAGTATGTTCTCGGAAGGGGATGGGCAGTATTTT
-	TRBV5-6	15	-	TRBJ2-7	CASSQTQGGTYEQYF	TGTGCCAGCAGTCAAACTCAGGGGGGAACCTACGAGCAGTACTTC
-	TRBV24-1	13	-	TRBJ2-1	CATSELSGGEQFF	TGTGCCACCAGTGAGCTTTCGGGTGGTGAGCAGTTCTTC
-	TRBV18	13	TRBD1	TRBJ1-2	CASSPATGEGYTF	TGTGCCAGCTCACCAGCAACAGGGGAAGGCTACACCTTC
few	TRBV10-3	16	-	TRBJ1-4	CAISGGGSRSIEKLFF	TGTGCCATCAGTGGGGGAGGGTCGAGGAGTATTGAAAAACTGTTTTTT
-	TRBV6-6	14	TRBD1	TRBJ2-2	CASTEDREAGELFF	TGTGCCAGCACCGAGGACAGGGAAGCCGGGGAGCTGTTTTTT
-	TRBV28	16	TRBD2	TRBJ2-3	CASSNTSGGTSDTQYF	TGTGCCAGCAGCAATACTAGCGGGGGGACCTCAGATACGCAGTATTTT
-	TRBV5-1	16	TRBD2	TRBJ2-1	CASTLEGTSPYNEQFF	TGCGCCAGCACTCTGGAAGGGACTAGCCCTTACAATGAGCAGTTCTTC
-	TRBV6-2/TRBV6-3	13	-	TRBJ2-3	CASSTLSTGTQYF	TGTGCCAGCAGCACCCTTAGCACGGGTACGCAGTATTTT
-	TRBV30	16	TRBD1	TRBJ1-5	CAWTRQGRLSNQPQHF	TGTGCCTGGACCCGACAGGGCAGGCTAAGCAATCAGCCCCAGCATTTT
-	TRBV4-2	17	-	TRBJ2-6	CASSQDAGVSGANVLTF	TGTGCCAGCAGCCAAGATGCAGGGGTGTCTGGGGCCAACGTCCTGACTTTC
-	TRBV5-4	16	TRBD1	TRBJ1-5	CASSLGGGQENQPQHF	TGTGCCAGCAGCTTGGGGGGGGGACAGGAAAATCAGCCCCAGCATTTT
-	TRBV15	15	-	TRBJ2-3	CATSREIRSTDTQYF	TGTGCCACCAGCAGAGAGATCAGGTCAACAGATACGCAGTATTTT
-	TRBV7-2	16	TRBD1	TRBJ1-6	CASSLLGTVFNSPLHF	TGTGCCAGCAGCTTACTTGGGACAGTTTTTAATTCACCCCTCCACTTT
many	TRBV27	14	-	TRBJ2-1	CASSLRSGGDEQFF	TGTGCCAGCAGTTTGAGGAGCGGAGGGGATGAGCAGTTCTTC
-	TRBV3-1/TRBV3-2	13	TRBD2	TRBJ2-1	CASSPGGTDEQFF	TGTGCCAGTTCACCGGGAGGTACGGATGAGCAGTTCTTC
few	TRBV2	15	TRBD1	TRBJ1-2	CASSVPGQGVTGYTF	TGTGCCAGCAGTGTCCCGGGACAGGGGGTTACGGGCTACACCTTC
-	TRBV5-1	16	-	TRBJ2-3	CASSLDGIASTDTQYF	TGCGCCAGCAGCTTGGATGGCATAGCTAGCACAGATACGCAGTATTTT
few	TRBV28	15	-	TRBJ2-4	CASSRQEIAKNIQYF	TGTGCCAGCAGTCGACAGGAGATAGCCAAAAACATTCAGTACTTC
-	TRBV28	16	TRBD1	TRBJ1-5	CASSSGQGKENQPQHF	TGTGCCAGCAGTTCGGGACAGGGGAAAGAGAATCAGCCCCAGCATTTT
-	TRBV27	14	-	TRBJ1-1	CASSLNRANTEAFF	TGTGCCAGCAGTTTAAACAGGGCGAACACTGAAGCTTTCTTT
-	TRBV5-1	16	-	TRBJ2-1	CASSLVLAGLNHEQFF	TGCGCCAGCAGCTTGGTGTTGGCAGGACTAAACCATGAGCAGTTCTTC
-	TRBV28	15	TRBD2	TRBJ2-2	CASSTNRDYTGELFF	TGTGCCAGCAGTACAAACCGGGACTATACCGGGGAGCTGTTTTTT
-	TRBV9	14	-	TRBJ1-2	CASSVQGNSYGYTF	TGTGCCAGCAGCGTCCAGGGGAACTCCTATGGCTACACTTTC
-	TRBV7-8	16	TRBD1	TRBJ1-1	CASSLGFGTDNTEAFF	TGTGCCAGCAGCTTAGGCTTCGGGACAGACAACACTGAAGCTTTCTTT
-	TRBV13	15	-	TRBJ2-7	CASSLGSSRGYEQYF	TGTGCCAGCAGCTTAGGGTCTAGCAGGGGCTACGAGCAGTACTTC
-	TRBV7-2	15	-	TRBJ1-4	CASSLRLGEGEKLFF	TGTGCCAGCAGCTTAAGATTGGGAGAGGGTGAAAAACTGTTTTTT
once	TRBV29-1	14	TRBD1	TRBJ2-2	CSVVRTGGGGELFF	TGCAGCGTTGTAAGGACAGGGGGCGGCGGGGAGCTGTTTTTT
-	TRBV27	13	-	TRBJ2-5	CASSLHSQETQYF	TGTGCCAGCAGTTTGCACAGCCAAGAGACCCAGTACTTC
once	TRBV6-1	15	TRBD2	TRBJ2-7	CASSEGPSGTYEQYF	TGTGCCAGCAGTGAGGGGCCTAGCGGAACCTACGAGCAGTACTTC
-	TRBV6-4	13	TRBD1	TRBJ2-7	CASSEDRDNEQYF	TGTGCCAGCAGTGAGGACAGGGATAACGAGCAGTACTTC
-	TRBV2	16	TRBD2	TRBJ2-5	CASTGLAGGDQETQYF	TGTGCCAGCACGGGACTAGCGGGGGGGGACCAAGAGACCCAGTACTTC
-	TRBV29-1	16	TRBD2	TRBJ2-3	CSVRPRLAGGPDTQYF	TGCAGCGTTCGACCTCGACTAGCGGGAGGCCCAGATACGCAGTATTTT
few	TRBV11-2	13	-	TRBJ2-1	CASSLILSNEQFF	TGTGCCAGCAGCTTAATCCTATCTAATGAGCAGTTCTTC
-	TRBV25-1	12	-	TRBJ1-1	CASSGNSLEAFF	TGTGCCAGCAGTGGAAACAGCCTTGAAGCTTTCTTT
-	TRBV18	17	-	TRBJ1-4	CASSPWGGSATNEKLFF	TGTGCCAGCTCACCCTGGGGGGGCTCGGCAACTAATGAAAAACTGTTTTTT
few	TRBV9	18	TRBD2	TRBJ2-1	CASSGLRSSGGPLNEQFF	TGTGCCAGCAGCGGACTACGATCTAGCGGGGGGCCGCTCAATGAGCAGTTCTTC
-	TRBV11-3	13	-	TRBJ2-1	CASSLEAGNEQFF	TGTGCCAGCAGCTTAGAAGCGGGCAATGAGCAGTTCTTC
-	TRBV2	16	-	TRBJ2-3	CASSERGAQGPDTQYF	TGTGCCAGCAGTGAAAGAGGCGCACAGGGCCCAGATACGCAGTATTTT
-	TRBV7-2	15	-	TRBJ1-2	CASSSNRGSVYGYTF	TGTGCCAGCAGCTCGAACCGGGGTAGTGTATATGGCTACACCTTC
-	TRBV11-3	15	TRBD1	TRBJ1-1	CASSWGTGANTEAFF	TGTGCCAGCAGCTGGGGGACAGGGGCGAACACTGAAGCTTTCTTT
-	TRBV5-1	13	-	TRBJ1-2	CASSLAGELGYTF	TGCGCCAGCAGCTTGGCCGGGGAGCTGGGCTACACCTTC
few	TRBV5-4	15	-	TRBJ2-7	CASSWGDRGSYEQYF	TGTGCCAGCAGCTGGGGGGACCGGGGAAGCTACGAGCAGTACTTC
-	TRBV18	16	TRBD1	TRBJ2-7	CASSPLLGQGALEQYF	TGTGCCAGCTCACCCCTCCTAGGACAGGGGGCGCTTGAGCAGTACTTC
-	TRBV10-3	14	TRBD1	TRBJ2-7	CAISESYRGSEQYF	TGTGCCATCAGTGAGTCGTACAGGGGAAGCGAGCAGTACTTC
-	TRBV10-3	14	-	TRBJ2-7	CAISDQVKSYEQYF	TGTGCCATCAGTGATCAGGTTAAGTCCTACGAGCAGTACTTC
-	TRBV9	13	TRBD2	TRBJ2-7	CASSVTGEGEQYF	TGTGCCAGCAGCGTAACGGGGGAGGGGGAGCAGTACTTC
-	TRBV7-2	16	-	TRBJ2-2	CASSLDRPVNTGELFF	TGTGCCAGCAGCTTAGATCGTCCAGTGAACACCGGGGAGCTGTTTTTT
-	TRBV25-1	13	TRBD1	TRBJ1-1	CASTRTGNTEAFF	TGTGCCAGCACCCGGACAGGAAACACTGAAGCTTTCTTT
-	TRBV5-8	13	-	TRBJ1-2	CASSLAGLYGYTF	TGTGCCAGCAGCTTGGCAGGGCTCTATGGCTACACCTTC
-	TRBV5-6	16	-	TRBJ2-3	CASSLGSGSLTDTQYF	TGTGCCAGCAGCCTCGGGTCGGGGTCCCTCACAGATACGCAGTATTTT
-	TRBV6-1	14	-	TRBJ1-2	CASSETASNYGYTF	TGTGCCAGCAGTGAGACAGCTTCCAACTATGGCTACACCTTC